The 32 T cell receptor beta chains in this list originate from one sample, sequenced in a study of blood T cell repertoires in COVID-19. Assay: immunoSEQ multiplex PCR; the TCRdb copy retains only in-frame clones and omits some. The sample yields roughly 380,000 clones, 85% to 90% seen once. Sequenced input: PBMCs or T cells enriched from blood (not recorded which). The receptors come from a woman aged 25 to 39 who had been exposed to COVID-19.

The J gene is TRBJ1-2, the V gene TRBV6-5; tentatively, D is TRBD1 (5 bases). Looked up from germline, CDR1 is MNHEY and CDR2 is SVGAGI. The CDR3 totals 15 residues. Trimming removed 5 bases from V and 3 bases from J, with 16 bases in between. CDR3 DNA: TGTGCCAGCAGTACCGATCAGGGTAGAGACTATGGCTACACCTTC. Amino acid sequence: CASSTDQGRDYGYTF.

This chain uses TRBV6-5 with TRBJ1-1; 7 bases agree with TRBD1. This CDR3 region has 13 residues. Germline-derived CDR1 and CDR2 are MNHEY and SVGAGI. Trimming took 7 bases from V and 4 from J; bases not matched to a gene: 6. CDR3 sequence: CASTRTGSTEAFF. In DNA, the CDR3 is TGTGCCAGCACCAGGACAGGATCCACTGAAGCTTTCTTT.

The CDR3 sequence is CASSLVQGVNEQFF. The CDR3 DNA follows: TGTGCCAGCAGCTTAGTACAGGGGGTAAATGAGCAGTTCTTC. J is TRBJ2-1 and V is TRBV11-3, with 8 bases aligning to TRBD1. The CDR3 has 14 amino acids. Germline assignment: CDR1 SGHNT and CDR2 YENEEA. With V trimmed by 1 base and J by 7 bases, 3 bases remained unmatched.

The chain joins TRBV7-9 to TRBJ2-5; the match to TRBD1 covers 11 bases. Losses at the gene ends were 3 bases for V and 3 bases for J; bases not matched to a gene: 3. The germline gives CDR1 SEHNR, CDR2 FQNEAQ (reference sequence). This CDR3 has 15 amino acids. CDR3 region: CASSFGQGAKETQYF. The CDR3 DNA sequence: TGTGCCAGCAGCTTTGGACAGGGGGCGAAAGAGACCCAGTACTTC.

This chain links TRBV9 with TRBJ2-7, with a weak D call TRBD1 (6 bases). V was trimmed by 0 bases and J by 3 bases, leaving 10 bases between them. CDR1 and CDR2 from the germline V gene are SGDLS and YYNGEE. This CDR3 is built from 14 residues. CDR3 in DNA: TGTGCCAGCAGCGTAGCTTCCAGGGGCTACGAGCAGTACTTC. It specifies CASSVASRGYEQYF.

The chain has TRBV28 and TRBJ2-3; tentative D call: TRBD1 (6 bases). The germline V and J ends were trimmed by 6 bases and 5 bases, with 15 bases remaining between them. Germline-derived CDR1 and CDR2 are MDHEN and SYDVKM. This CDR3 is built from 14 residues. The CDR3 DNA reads TGTGCCAGCAGGCCGGGTCAGGGGTTAGATACGCAGTATTTT. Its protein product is CASRPGQGLDTQYF.

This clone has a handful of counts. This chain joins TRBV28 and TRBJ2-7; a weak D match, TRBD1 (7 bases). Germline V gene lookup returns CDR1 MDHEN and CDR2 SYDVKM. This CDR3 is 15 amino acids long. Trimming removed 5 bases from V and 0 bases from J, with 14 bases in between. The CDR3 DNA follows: TGTGCCAGCAGTACCCACAGGGGAGGCTCCTACGAGCAGTACTTC. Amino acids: CASSTHRGGSYEQYF.

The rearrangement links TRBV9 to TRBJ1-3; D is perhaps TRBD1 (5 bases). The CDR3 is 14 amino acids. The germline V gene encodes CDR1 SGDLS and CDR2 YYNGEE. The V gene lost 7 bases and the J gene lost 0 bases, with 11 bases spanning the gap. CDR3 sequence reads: CASGGGSSGNTIYF. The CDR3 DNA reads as TGTGCCAGCGGGGGAGGGTCCTCTGGAAACACCATATATTTT.

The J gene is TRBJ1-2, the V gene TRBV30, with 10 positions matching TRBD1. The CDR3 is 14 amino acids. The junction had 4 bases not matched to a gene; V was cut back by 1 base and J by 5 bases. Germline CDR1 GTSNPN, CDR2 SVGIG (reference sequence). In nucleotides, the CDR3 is TGTGCCTGGAGTGCGACAGGGGGCAAATATGGCTACACCTTC. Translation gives CAWSATGGKYGYTF.

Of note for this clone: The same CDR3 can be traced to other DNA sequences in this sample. CDR3 region: CASSLEDREQFF. The CDR3 DNA sequence: TGCGCCAGCAGCTTGGAAGACAGGGAACAGTTCTTC. This sequence joins TRBV5-1 and TRBJ2-1, with 7 bases matching TRBD1. V lost 0 bases and J lost 13; bases outside the gene matches: 4. This CDR3 is 12 amino acids long. From germline, CDR1 is SGHRS and CDR2 YFSETQ.

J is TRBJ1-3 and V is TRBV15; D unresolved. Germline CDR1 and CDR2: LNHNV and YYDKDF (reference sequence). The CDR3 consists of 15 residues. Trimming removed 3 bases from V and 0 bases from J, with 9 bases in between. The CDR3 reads CATSSGGLSGNTIYF. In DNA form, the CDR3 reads TGTGCCACCAGCAGTGGAGGTCTCTCTGGAAACACCATATATTTT.

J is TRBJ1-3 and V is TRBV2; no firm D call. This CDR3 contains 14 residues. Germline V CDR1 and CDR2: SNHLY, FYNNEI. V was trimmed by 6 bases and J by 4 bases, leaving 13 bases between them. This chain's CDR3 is CASRPQWPGNTIYF. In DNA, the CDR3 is TGTGCCAGCAGGCCGCAGTGGCCAGGAAACACCATATATTTT.

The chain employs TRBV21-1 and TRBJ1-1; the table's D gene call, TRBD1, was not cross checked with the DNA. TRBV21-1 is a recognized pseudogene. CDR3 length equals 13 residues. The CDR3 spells CASSNIRGREAFF. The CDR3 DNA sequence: TGTGCCAGCAGCAATATCAGGGGTCGGGAAGCTTTCTTT.

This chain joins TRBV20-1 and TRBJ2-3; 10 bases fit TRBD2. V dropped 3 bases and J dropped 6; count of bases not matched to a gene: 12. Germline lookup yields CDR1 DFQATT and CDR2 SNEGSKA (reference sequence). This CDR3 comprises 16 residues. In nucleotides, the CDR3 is TGCAGTGCTAGTGAGCCCACTAGCGGGACCCTCGATACGCAGTATTTT. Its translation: CSASEPTSGTLDTQYF.

The CDR3 region is CASSEYVRANTEAFF. The CDR3 DNA reads TGTGCCAGCAGTGAATATGTCAGGGCGAACACTGAAGCTTTCTTT. The chain recombines TRBV2 with TRBJ1-1, with D maybe TRBD1 (5 bases). Trimming stripped 2 bases from V and 1 base from J, with 11 bases between. The CDR3 totals 15 residues. Germline values: CDR1 SNHLY, CDR2 FYNNEI.

CDR3 DNA sequence: TGTGCCAGCACCGAAGGGACTACATCGTACAATGAGCAGTTCTTC. This translates into CASTEGTTSYNEQFF. The genes are TRBV2 and TRBJ2-1; 7 nucleotides line up with TRBD2. The ends lost 7 bases at V and 4 bases at J; junction bases unmatched: 10. Looked up from germline, CDR1 is SNHLY and CDR2 is FYNNEI. The CDR3 totals 15 residues.

CDR3 in amino acids: CASSEGQVVSPLHF. In DNA, the CDR3 is TGCGCCAGCAGCGAAGGACAGGTTGTGTCACCCCTCCACTTT. V is TRBV5-1 and J is TRBJ1-6; TRBD1 agrees at 7 bases. The junction had 8 bases not matched to a gene; V was cut back by 4 bases and J by 10 bases. This CDR3 comprises 14 residues. Germline V gene sequence: CDR1 SGHRS, CDR2 YFSETQ. The full variable domain, rest sourced from reference TRBV5-1 and TRBJ1-6, is KAGVTQTPRYLIKTRGQQVTLSCSPISGHRSVSWYQQTPGQGLQFLFEYFSETQRNKGNFPGRFSGRQFSNSRSEMNVSTLELGDSALYLCASSEGQVVSPLHFGNGTRLTVT.

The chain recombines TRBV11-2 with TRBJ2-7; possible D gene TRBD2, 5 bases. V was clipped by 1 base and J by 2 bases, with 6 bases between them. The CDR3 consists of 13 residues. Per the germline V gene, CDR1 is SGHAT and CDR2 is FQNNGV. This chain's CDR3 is CASSLGGTYEQYF. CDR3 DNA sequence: TGTGCCAGCAGCTTAGGAGGGACCTACGAGCAGTACTTC.

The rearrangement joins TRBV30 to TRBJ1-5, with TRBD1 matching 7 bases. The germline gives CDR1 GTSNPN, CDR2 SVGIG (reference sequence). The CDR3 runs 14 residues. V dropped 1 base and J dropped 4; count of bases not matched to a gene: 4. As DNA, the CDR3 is TGTGCCTGGAGTGCCGGGACAGTGAATCAGCCCCAGCATTTT. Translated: CAWSAGTVNQPQHF.

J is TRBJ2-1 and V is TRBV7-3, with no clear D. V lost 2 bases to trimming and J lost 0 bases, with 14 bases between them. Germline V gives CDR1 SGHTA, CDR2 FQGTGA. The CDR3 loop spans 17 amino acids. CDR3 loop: CASSLRSTPVSYNEQFF. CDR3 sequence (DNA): TGTGCCAGCAGCTTACGTTCCACCCCGGTCTCCTACAATGAGCAGTTCTTC.

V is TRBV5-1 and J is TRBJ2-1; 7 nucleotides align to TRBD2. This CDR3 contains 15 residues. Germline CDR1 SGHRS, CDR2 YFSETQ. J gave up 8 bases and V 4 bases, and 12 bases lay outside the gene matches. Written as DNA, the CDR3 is TGCGCCAGCAGCCCTAGCGGTTTATCTTGGCATGAGCAGTTCTTC. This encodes CASSPSGLSWHEQFF.

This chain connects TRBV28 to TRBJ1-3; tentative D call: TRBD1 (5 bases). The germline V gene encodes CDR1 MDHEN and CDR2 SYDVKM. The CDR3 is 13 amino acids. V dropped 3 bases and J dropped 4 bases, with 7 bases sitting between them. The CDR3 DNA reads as TGTGCCAGCAGTTTGGGGCAGGGAAACACCATATATTTT. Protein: CASSLGQGNTIYF.

CDR3 amino acids: CASSLVSGAQYF. CDR3 DNA sequence: TGTGCCAGCAGTTTAGTTAGCGGGGCGCAGTACTTC. The V gene is TRBV12-3 or TRBV12-4, the J gene TRBJ2-7; 8 positions match TRBD2. The J segment lost 9 bases and the V segment lost 1 base, leaving 2 bases of the junction unmatched. The CDR3 has 12 residues.

In nucleotides, the CDR3 is TGTGCCAGCAGCCTACGACTAGCGGTGAACACCGGGGAGCTGTTTTTT. Amino acids: CASSLRLAVNTGELFF. The V and J genes are TRBV9 and TRBJ2-2; 9 nucleotides line up with TRBD2. The ends lost 4 bases at V and 1 base at J; junction bases unmatched: 5. Germline lookup yields CDR1 SGDLS and CDR2 YYNGEE. This CDR3 contains 16 residues. Together with reference TRBV9 and TRBJ2-2, the CDR3 gives the full variable domain: DSGVTQTPKHLITATGQRVTLRCSPRSGDLSVYWYQQSLDQGLQFLIQYYNGEERAKGNILERFSAQQFPDLHSELNLSSLELGDSALYFCASSLRLAVNTGELFFGEGSRLTVL.

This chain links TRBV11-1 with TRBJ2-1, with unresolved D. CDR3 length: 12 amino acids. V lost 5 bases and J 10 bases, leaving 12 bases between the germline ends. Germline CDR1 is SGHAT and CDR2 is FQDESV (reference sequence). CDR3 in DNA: TGTGCCAGCAGCCGAACTACATACGAGCAGTTCTTC. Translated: CASSRTTYEQFF.

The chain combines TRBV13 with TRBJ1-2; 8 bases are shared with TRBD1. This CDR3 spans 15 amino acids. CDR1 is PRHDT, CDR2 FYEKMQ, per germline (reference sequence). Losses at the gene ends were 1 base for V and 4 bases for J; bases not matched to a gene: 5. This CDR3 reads CASSLVQGAVYGYTF. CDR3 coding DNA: TGTGCCAGCAGCTTAGTTCAGGGGGCCGTCTATGGCTACACCTTC.

CDR3 DNA: TGCGCCAGCAGCTTGGGACAGCAGGCGGGAGGGACCTACGAGCAGTACTTC. It is translated as CASSLGQQAGGTYEQYF. The chain has TRBV5-1 and TRBJ2-7, with 9 bases lining up with TRBD2. Looked up from germline, CDR1 is SGHRS and CDR2 is YFSETQ. This CDR3 has 17 amino acids. Trimming at V came to 0 bases and at J to 2 bases, leaving 9 bases not matched to a gene.

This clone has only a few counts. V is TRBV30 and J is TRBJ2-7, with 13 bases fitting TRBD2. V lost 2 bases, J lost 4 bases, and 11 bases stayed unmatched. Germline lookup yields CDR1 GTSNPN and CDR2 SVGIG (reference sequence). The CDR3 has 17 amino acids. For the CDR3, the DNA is TGTGCCTGGAGTTCAAACCCGGGGACTAGCGGGATATACGAGCAGTACTTC. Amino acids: CAWSSNPGTSGIYEQYF.

The CDR3 DNA is TGTGCCAGTAGTATAACCGCCGCGGAGACCCAGTACTTC. Translating it yields CASSITAAETQYF. The chain links TRBV19 to TRBJ2-5; D is ambiguous. The CDR3 contains 13 residues. Germline V gives CDR1 LNHDA, CDR2 SQIVND (reference sequence). Trimming took off 2 bases at V and 5 bases at J, with 9 bases between the two ends.

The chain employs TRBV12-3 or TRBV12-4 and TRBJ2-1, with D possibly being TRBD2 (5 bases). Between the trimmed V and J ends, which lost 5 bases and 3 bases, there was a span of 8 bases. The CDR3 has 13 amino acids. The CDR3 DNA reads TGTGCCAGCAGTCCAGGACTCTACAATGAGCAGTTCTTC. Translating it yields CASSPGLYNEQFF.

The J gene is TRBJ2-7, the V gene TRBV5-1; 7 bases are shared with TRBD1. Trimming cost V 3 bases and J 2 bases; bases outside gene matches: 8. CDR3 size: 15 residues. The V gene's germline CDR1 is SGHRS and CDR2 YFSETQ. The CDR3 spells CASSSLGTATYEQYF. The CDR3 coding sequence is TGCGCCAGCAGCTCGTTAGGGACAGCCACCTACGAGCAGTACTTC.

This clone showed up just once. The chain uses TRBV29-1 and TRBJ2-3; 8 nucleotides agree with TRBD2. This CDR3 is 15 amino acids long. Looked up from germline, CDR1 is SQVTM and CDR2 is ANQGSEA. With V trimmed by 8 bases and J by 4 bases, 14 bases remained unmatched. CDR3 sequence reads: CSSIGGTSNPDTQYF. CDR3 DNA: TGCAGCTCCATAGGGGGGACTAGTAATCCAGATACGCAGTATTTT.